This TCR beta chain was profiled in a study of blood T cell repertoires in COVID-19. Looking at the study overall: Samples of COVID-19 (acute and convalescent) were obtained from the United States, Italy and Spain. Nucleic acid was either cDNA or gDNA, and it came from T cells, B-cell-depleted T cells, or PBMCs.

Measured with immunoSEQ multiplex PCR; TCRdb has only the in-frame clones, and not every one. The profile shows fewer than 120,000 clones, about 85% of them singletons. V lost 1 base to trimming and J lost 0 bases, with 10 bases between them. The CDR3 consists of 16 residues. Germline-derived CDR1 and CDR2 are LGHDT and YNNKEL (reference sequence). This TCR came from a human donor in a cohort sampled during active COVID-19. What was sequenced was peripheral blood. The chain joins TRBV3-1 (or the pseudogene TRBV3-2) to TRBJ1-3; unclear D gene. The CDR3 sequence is CASSQVEARSGNTIYF. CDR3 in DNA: TGTGCCAGCAGCCAAGTTGAGGCCCGCTCTGGAAACACCATATATTTT.